The 25 T cell receptor beta chains below were found in one sample sequenced in a study of T cell responses to AZD1222 COVID-19 vaccine. Data came from immunoSEQ multiplex PCR; TCRdb stores just in-frame clones and leaves some out. The sample records 140,000 or so clones, under 95% being singletons. Sequences were derived from peripheral blood, sampled on day 0 of AZD1222 vaccination. All receptors derive from an adult in good health.

The chain links TRBV7-6 to TRBJ2-7; no firm D call. Germline CDR1 and CDR2: SGHVS and FNYEAQ. Trimming cost V 2 bases and J 0 bases, with 14 bases left between them. This CDR3 is 16 amino acids long. This CDR3 is CASSLNLDLGSYEQYF. CDR3 nucleotides: TGTGCCAGCAGCTTAAATTTGGATCTAGGCTCCTACGAGCAGTACTTC.

This clone occurred a few times. V and J are TRBV5-4 and TRBJ1-4; D ambiguous. V shed 0 bases and J shed 4 bases, with 10 bases lying between them. Germline V gene lookup returns CDR1 SGHNT and CDR2 YYREEE (reference sequence). This CDR3 has 15 amino acids. CDR3 residues: CASSLVQDGNEKLFF. CDR3 nucleotide sequence: TGTGCCAGCAGCTTGGTTCAGGACGGTAATGAAAAACTGTTTTTT.

V and J are TRBV18 and TRBJ1-2; D uncertain. Trimming stripped 6 bases from V and 2 bases from J, with 7 bases between. This CDR3 is built from 12 residues. Germline CDR1 is KGHSH and CDR2 is LQKENI. The CDR3 region is CASSRQNYGYTF. In nucleotides, the CDR3 is TGTGCCAGCTCCAGGCAGAACTATGGCTACACCTTC. Full variable domain (rest looked up from reference TRBV18 and TRBJ1-2): NAGVMQNPRHLVRRRGQEARLRCSPMKGHSHVYWYRQLPEEGLKFMVYLQKENIIDESGMPKERFSAEFPKEGPSILRIQQVVRGDSAAYFCASSRQNYGYTFGSGTRLTVV.

J is TRBJ1-1 and V is TRBV5-8, with a tentative D call TRBD1 (5 bases). This CDR3 has 14 amino acids. Trimming took 0 bases from V and 0 from J, leaving 6 bases between them. In germline, CDR1 is SGHTS, CDR2 YDEGEE. In DNA, the CDR3 is TGTGCCAGCAGCTTGGACAGGATGAACACTGAAGCTTTCTTT. Its translation is CASSLDRMNTEAFF. Full variable domain (missing parts from reference TRBV5-8 and TRBJ1-1): EAGVTQSPTHLIKTRGQQATLRCSPISGHTSVYWYQQALGLGLQFLLWYDEGEERNRGNFPPRFSGRQFPNYSSELNVNALELEDSALYLCASSLDRMNTEAFFGQGTRLTVV.

The J gene is TRBJ2-1, the V gene TRBV5-4, with TRBD2 identical over 14 bases. This CDR3 is 18 amino acids long. From germline, CDR1 is SGHNT and CDR2 YYREEE (reference sequence). The trim removed 4 bases at V and 0 bases at J, leaving 6 bases unmatched. CDR3 DNA: TGTGCCAGCAGCGGACTAGCGGGGGGCCAGAGCTCCTACAATGAGCAGTTCTTC. This encodes CASSGLAGGQSSYNEQFF.

The chain uses TRBV11-2 and TRBJ1-1; D gene unclear. Germline V gene lookup returns CDR1 SGHAT and CDR2 FQNNGV. V gave up 4 bases and J gave up 4 bases, with 16 bases separating them. The CDR3 length is 15 residues. The CDR3 DNA follows: TGTGCCAGCAGCTCGACCAACATGGGGTTCACTGAAGCTTTCTTT. It translates to CASSSTNMGFTEAFF.

The rearrangement joins TRBV7-6 to TRBJ2-5; either TRBD1 or TRBD2 may fit D (5 bases each). Germline values: CDR1 SGHVS, CDR2 FNYEAQ. The length of the CDR3 is 16 residues. Between the trimmed V and J ends, which lost 2 bases and 5 bases, there was a span of 18 bases. CDR3 loop: CASSLMTAPGGETQYF. DNA for the CDR3: TGTGCCAGCAGCTTAATGACAGCCCCGGGCGGGGAGACCCAGTACTTC.

This chain connects TRBV10-3 to TRBJ2-7; 10 bases are a match to TRBD1. This CDR3 contains 14 residues. The junction had 5 bases not matched to a gene; V was cut back by 0 bases and J by 9 bases. Per the germline V gene, CDR1 is ENHRY and CDR2 is SYGVKD. The CDR3 DNA reads TGTGCCATCAGTGAGTCGAAGGGACAGGGGATGCAGTACTTC. Translation: CAISESKGQGMQYF.

V gene TRBV11-1 combines with J gene TRBJ1-4; D gene ambiguous. Germline CDR1 SGHAT, CDR2 FQDESV (reference sequence). This CDR3 has 12 residues. The V and J ends lost 5 bases and 6 bases respectively, with 7 bases between them. The CDR3 region has the DNA TGTGCCAGCAGCCGAGGACATGAAAAACTGTTTTTT. As protein: CASSRGHEKLFF.

This chain uses TRBV19 with TRBJ1-1; TRBD1 matches 7 bases. Germline V CDR1 and CDR2: LNHDA, SQIVND (reference sequence). With 8 bases clipped from V and 2 bases from J, the junction kept 11 bases outside the gene matches. This CDR3 has 15 residues. The CDR3 nucleotides are TGTGCCAGTTCTATAGACTACAGGGGTAACACTGAAGCTTTCTTT. Amino acid sequence: CASSIDYRGNTEAFF.

CDR3: CASMGGGGYGYTF. The CDR3, as DNA: TGTGCCAGCATGGGGGGGGGTGGCTATGGCTACACCTTC. The V gene is TRBV19, the J gene TRBJ1-2, with D possibly TRBD1 on 5 matching bases. Germline-derived CDR1 and CDR2 are LNHDA and SQIVND (reference sequence). Trimming stripped 9 bases from V and 4 bases from J, with 15 bases between. This CDR3 spans 13 amino acids.

The V call is TRBV11-3, the J call TRBJ1-1, with D possibly matching TRBD1 (6 bases). The ends were cut back, 0 bases at V and 8 bases at J, with 10 bases in the middle. CDR3 size: 13 residues. From germline, CDR1 is SGHNT and CDR2 YENEEA. The CDR3 sequence: CASSLDGTNEAFF. Here the CDR3 DNA reads TGTGCCAGCAGCTTAGACGGGACAAACGAAGCTTTCTTT.

The chain employs TRBV6-6 and TRBJ1-2; D is unclear. The CDR3 sequence is 16 residues long. V shed 1 base and J shed 0 bases, with 12 bases lying between them. Germline V CDR1 and CDR2: MNHNY, SVGAGI (reference sequence). As DNA, the CDR3 is TGTGCCAGCAGTTACTGGGGAAGGGAAACTAACTATGGCTACACCTTC. It specifies CASSYWGRETNYGYTF.

The chain combines TRBV7-2 with TRBJ1-5; a weak D match, TRBD1 (6 bases). CDR3 length equals 15 residues. CDR1 is SGHTA and CDR2 is FQGNSA in the germline V gene. Trimming left V 5 bases short and J 6 bases short, with 17 bases between. Here the CDR3 reads CASSPSRTDPQPQHF. The DNA for the CDR3 is TGTGCCAGCAGCCCGAGTCGGACAGACCCTCAGCCCCAGCATTTT. Variable domain in full (rest from reference TRBV7-2 and TRBJ1-5): GAGVSQSPSNKVTEKGKDVELRCDPISGHTALYWYRQSLGQGLEFLIYFQGNSAPDKSGLPSDRFSAERTGGSVSTLTIQRTQQEDSAVYLCASSPSRTDPQPQHFGDGTRLSIL.

This chain links TRBV7-8 with TRBJ2-5; D uncertain. There are 14 residues in the CDR3. V lost 0 bases and J lost 5, with 10 bases in between. Germline assignment: CDR1 SGHVS and CDR2 FQNEAQ. The CDR3 nucleotides read TGTGCCAGCAGCTTAGCTTGGAGAGAGGAGACCCAGTACTTC. Translation gives CASSLAWREETQYF.

CDR3 sequence (DNA): TGTGCCACCAGTGACGGGACTAGCGGGGGCGGGTTTCTGGATACGCAGTATTTT. This encodes CATSDGTSGGGFLDTQYF. This chain links TRBV24-1 with TRBJ2-3; 14 bases are shared with TRBD2. Unmatched junction bases numbered 11, after V lost 4 bases and J lost 6 bases. Germline-derived CDR1 and CDR2 are KGHDR and SFDVKD. The CDR3 length is 18 residues.

This clone was recorded only once. The CDR3 reads CASSLANTGTDTQYF. The CDR3 DNA reads as TGTGCCAGCAGCTTAGCCAACACGGGCACAGATACGCAGTATTTT. This rearrangement joins TRBV7-8 to TRBJ2-3; D gene uncertain. The CDR3 is 15 amino acids. V lost 0 bases and J lost 1, with 8 bases in between. The germline gives CDR1 SGHVS, CDR2 FQNEAQ.

The V call is TRBV2, the J call TRBJ1-4; tentatively, D is TRBD1 (6 bases). The CDR3 totals 13 residues. The V end was cut by 6 bases, the J end by 5 bases, with 10 bases between. Germline V CDR1 and CDR2: SNHLY, FYNNEI. The CDR3 region is CASSRQVNEKLFF. The CDR3 nucleotides are TGTGCCAGCAGCCGACAGGTGAATGAAAAACTGTTTTTT.

This chain uses TRBV6-4 with TRBJ1-6; weak D call: TRBD1 (5 bases). V was shortened by 0 bases and J by 9 bases, with 12 bases between the two germline ends. This CDR3 has 15 residues. CDR1 and CDR2 (germline): MRHNA, SNTAGT. The CDR3 protein is CASSDSMTGGSPLHF. The CDR3 DNA sequence: TGTGCCAGCAGTGACTCGATGACCGGGGGTTCACCCCTCCACTTT.

The rearrangement joins TRBV7-3 to TRBJ2-1; a weak D match, TRBD2 (7 bases). CDR3 length: 16 amino acids. Germline V gene data show CDR1 as SGHTA and CDR2 as FQGTGA. Deletions cut 2 bases from V and 10 bases from J, with 21 bases between. CDR3 sequence (DNA): TGTGCCAGCAGCTTAGGGACAAGACTAGCAGGTAGGGAGCAGTTCTTC. Translation gives CASSLGTRLAGREQFF.

The V and J genes are TRBV6-5 and TRBJ2-7; D gene unclear. The germline V gene has CDR1 MNHEY and CDR2 SVGAGI. The length of the CDR3 is 16 residues. V was clipped by 1 base and J by 3 bases, with 16 bases between them. CDR3 amino acids: CASSYLDPRIGYEQYF. The DNA for the CDR3 is TGTGCCAGCAGTTACTTAGACCCTAGGATCGGCTACGAGCAGTACTTC.

V usage is TRBV18 and J usage is TRBJ2-2, with 8 nucleotides matching TRBD2. Trimming cost V 0 bases and J 6 bases; bases outside gene matches: 9. Germline V CDR1 and CDR2: KGHSH, LQKENI. The CDR3 loop spans 17 amino acids. The CDR3 region has the DNA TGTGCCAGCTCACCACCACAGCGGGGGACCAAACCCGGGGAGCTGTTTTTT. As protein: CASSPPQRGTKPGELFF.

This clone was counted a single time. The V gene is TRBV19, the J gene TRBJ1-5; D is unclear. CDR1 and CDR2 (germline): LNHDA, SQIVND (reference sequence). Trimming removed 3 bases from V and 7 bases from J, with 13 bases in between. The CDR3 spans 14 residues. The CDR3 is CASSMAGFGQPQHF. CDR3 nucleotide sequence: TGTGCCAGTAGTATGGCGGGTTTTGGACAGCCCCAGCATTTT.

This clone was seen a single time. The chain employs TRBV7-9 and TRBJ2-3; either TRBD1 or TRBD2 may supply D (5 bases each). Germline lookup yields CDR1 SEHNR and CDR2 FQNEAQ (reference sequence). The CDR3 has 14 residues. Trimming pared 5 bases from V and 5 bases from J, leaving 14 bases between. CDR3 in amino acids: CASSPGIGEDTQYF. The CDR3 DNA is TGTGCCAGCAGCCCAGGGATCGGGGAAGATACGCAGTATTTT.

The chain links TRBV19 to TRBJ2-1, with D maybe TRBD1 (5 bases). The length of the CDR3 is 15 residues. Trimming took 2 bases from V and 3 from J, leaving 11 bases between them. Germline CDR1 and CDR2: LNHDA and SQIVND (reference sequence). CDR3 sequence: CASSILGQVYNEQFF. The CDR3 DNA reads as TGTGCCAGTAGTATACTTGGACAAGTCTACAATGAGCAGTTCTTC.